This TCR beta chain emerged from a study of cytomegalovirus exposure and HLA in healthy donors. Vbeta (60) and Jbeta (13) primers were used in the PCR. Repertoires were generated with immunoSEQ multiplex PCR, while TCRdb's copy carries only in-frame clones and drops some. The sample shows hundreds of thousands of clones, around 65% of them seen only once. This CDR3 has 15 residues. The ends lost 6 bases at V and 7 bases at J; junction bases unmatched: 9. CDR1 MDHEN and CDR2 SYDVKM come from the germline V gene. The sequence was collected from a female donor in good health and CMV-seronegative. The chain is built from TRBV28 and TRBJ2-2, with TRBD1 matching 9 bases. The material sequenced was PBMCs. The CDR3 DNA reads TGTGCCAGCAGCCAAACAGGGGGCAGTGGCGGGGAGCTGTTTTTT. Protein sequence: CASSQTGGSGGELFF.